Each of the 6 T cell receptor beta chains below was sequenced from the same sample in a study of post-analysis software for immune sequencing data. Study observations and caveats: When patients were compared with controls, a handful of TRBV segments were more frequent, TRBV5-6, TRBV5-1 and TRBV20-1 among them.

Unique molecular identifiers featured in each of the TCR beta cDNA libraries. TCRdb fed the PCR reads into MiXCR, producing one record per CDR3 protein. The data contain hundreds of thousands of distinct CDR3 sequences, about 53% of them singletons. Their specific antigens are unknown. Sequencing used blood. These receptors all come from a girl aged 10 to 17 with multiple sclerosis.

V gene TRBV12-3 or TRBV12-4 combines with J gene TRBJ2-3; 10 nucleotides line up with TRBD2. The length of the CDR3 is 15 residues. The ends lost 7 bases at V and 3 bases at J; junction bases unmatched: 7. CDR3 bases: TGTGCCAGCACCATCAGCGGGAGGGGAACAGATACGCAGTATTTT. Translating gives CASTISGRGTDTQYF.

The chain links TRBV25-1 to TRBJ2-3; tentative D call: TRBD1 (6 bases). CDR1 is MGHDK, CDR2 SYGVNS, per germline. The CDR3 has 17 amino acids. The V end lost 2 bases, the J end lost 2 bases, and 17 bases lay between the germline ends. The CDR3 bases are TGTGCCAGCAGTGAAAAGTCAGGGGCGGTGTCCACAGATACGCAGTATTTT. Its protein is CASSEKSGAVSTDTQYF.

The gene calls are TRBV27 and TRBJ1-2; D is perhaps TRBD1 (5 bases). Germline loops: CDR1 MNHEY, CDR2 SMNVEV (reference sequence). The germline V and J ends were trimmed by 4 bases and 7 bases, with 19 bases remaining between them. There are 15 residues in the CDR3. This chain's CDR3 is CASSYERQGVLGYTF. DNA for the CDR3: TGTGCCAGCAGTTACGAACGCCAGGGTGTTCTTGGCTACACCTTC.

This clonotype was detected only a few times. The chain carries TRBV15 and TRBJ2-7; D possibly corresponds to TRBD1 (6 bases). The CDR3 runs to 15 residues. Germline V gene lookup returns CDR1 LNHNV and CDR2 YYDKDF (reference sequence). Trimming removed 1 base from V and 1 base from J, with 11 bases in between. In DNA form, the CDR3 reads TGTGCCACCAGCAGAGTAGGGGGAGTATCCTACGAGCAGTACTTC. Its translation: CATSRVGGVSYEQYF.

The V and J genes are TRBV2 and TRBJ2-7; weak D call: TRBD2 (5 bases). The ends were cut back, 6 bases at V and 12 bases at J, with 15 bases in the middle. Germline-derived CDR1 and CDR2 are SNHLY and FYNNEI. There are 11 residues in the CDR3. CDR3 residues: CASRTGEPSYF. Here the CDR3 DNA reads TGTGCCAGCAGGACCGGGGAACCGTCGTACTTC.

This chain connects TRBV6-6 to TRBJ1-1, with a possible D match to TRBD1 (6 bases). The CDR3 consists of 14 residues. CDR1 is MNHNY and CDR2 is SVGAGI in the germline V gene (reference sequence). The V end lost 0 bases, the J end lost 3 bases, and 8 bases lay between the germline ends. CDR3 coding DNA: TGTGCCAGCAGTTACTCTGGGGGCCACACTGAAGCTTTCTTT. Its translation is CASSYSGGHTEAFF.